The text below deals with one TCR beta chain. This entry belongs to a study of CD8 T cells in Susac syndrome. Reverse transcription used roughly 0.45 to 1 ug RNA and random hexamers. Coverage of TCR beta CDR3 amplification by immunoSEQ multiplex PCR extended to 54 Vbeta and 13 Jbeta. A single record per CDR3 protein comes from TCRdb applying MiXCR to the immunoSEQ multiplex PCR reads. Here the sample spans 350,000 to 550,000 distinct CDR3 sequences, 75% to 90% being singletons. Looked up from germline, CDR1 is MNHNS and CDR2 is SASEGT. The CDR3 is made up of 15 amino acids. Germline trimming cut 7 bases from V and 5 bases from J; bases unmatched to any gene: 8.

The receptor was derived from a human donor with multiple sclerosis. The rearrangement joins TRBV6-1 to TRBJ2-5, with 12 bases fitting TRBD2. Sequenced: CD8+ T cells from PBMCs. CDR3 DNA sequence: TGTGCCAGCATGATTCTAGCGGGGGGGCGGGAGACCCAGTACTTC. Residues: CASMILAGGRETQYF.